Each of the 11 T cell receptor beta chains below was sequenced from the same sample in a study of blood T cells in healthy people across ages. Next came a second PCR, run for about 7 to 12 cycles, which used a sample-barcoded 5' primer along with a J-beta primer mix. TCRdb recomputed calls from the 5' RACE reads with MiXCR, one row per CDR3 protein. The sample yields approximately 800,000 distinct CDR3 sequences, under 40% seen once. The specimen sequenced was blood. These receptors all come from a man between 18 and 29 years old in good health.

This clonotype was recorded at least ten times. This chain uses TRBV4-3 with TRBJ2-3, with a possible D match to TRBD1 (6 bases). The ends were cut back, 0 bases at V and 2 bases at J, with 12 bases in the middle. The germline gives CDR1 LGHNA, CDR2 YSLEER. The CDR3 is 16 residues long. CDR3 region: CASSQDLDSTTDTQYF. Written as DNA, the CDR3 is TGCGCCAGCAGCCAAGATCTGGACAGTACCACAGATACGCAGTATTTT.

This clonotype was counted ten times or more. The V and J genes are TRBV29-1 and TRBJ1-5; 9 positions match TRBD1. CDR3 size: 13 residues. The germline V gene has CDR1 SQVTM and CDR2 ANQGSEA. With V trimmed by 6 bases and J by 1 base, 1 base remained unmatched. As DNA, the CDR3 is TGCAGCGTCGGACAGGGGAGCAATCAGCCCCAGCATTTT. It yields the protein CSVGQGSNQPQHF.

The table lists this clonotype with a few counts. J is TRBJ2-5 and V is TRBV7-2; the D gene is possibly TRBD1 (5 bases). The CDR3 consists of 13 residues. The V gene lost 5 bases and the J gene lost 11 bases, with 18 bases spanning the gap. The germline gives CDR1 SGHTA, CDR2 FQGNSA. This chain's CDR3 is CASSRTLTYVQYF. The CDR3 nucleotides read TGTGCCAGCAGCCGGACACTGACCTACGTGCAGTACTTC.

At least ten counts were recorded for this clonotype. This rearrangement joins TRBV2 to TRBJ2-3; D gene ambiguous. The CDR3 totals 14 residues. Trimming pared 2 bases from V and 0 bases from J, leaving 6 bases between. Germline V gene data show CDR1 as SNHLY and CDR2 as FYNNEI. In nucleotides, the CDR3 is TGTGCCAGCAGTGAAACCCCTAGCACAGATACGCAGTATTTT. Its translation is CASSETPSTDTQYF.

To note about this clonotype: This may arise from a read error, as a much more abundant clone is one base away. CDR3 residues: CASISSGANVQTF. For the CDR3, the DNA is TGTGCCAGCATCTCATCGGGGGCCAACGTCCAGACTTTC. This rearrangement joins TRBV6-5 to TRBJ2-6; tentatively, D is TRBD1 or TRBD2 (6 bases each). Germline V gene data show CDR1 as MNHEY and CDR2 as SVGAGI. CDR3 length: 13 amino acids.

The CDR3 nucleotides are TGCGCCAGCAGCCCGGGGACTGCCATGAGCACAGATACGCAGTATTTT. Protein product: CASSPGTAMSTDTQYF. The chain has TRBV5-1 and TRBJ2-3; the D gene is possibly TRBD2 (6 bases). Germline CDR1 is SGHRS and CDR2 is YFSETQ. Trimming took off 4 bases at V and 0 bases at J, with 15 bases between the two ends. This CDR3 spans 16 amino acids.

There are a few counts of this clonotype. This chain joins TRBV12-3 or TRBV12-4 and TRBJ1-1, with 7 nucleotides matching TRBD1. The CDR3 length is 14 residues. Losses at the gene ends were 7 bases for V and 1 base for J; bases not matched to a gene: 6. The CDR3 here is CASTLGTANTEAFF. The CDR3 DNA sequence: TGTGCCAGCACCTTAGGGACAGCGAACACTGAAGCTTTCTTT.

The chain carries TRBV9 and TRBJ1-2, with a tentative D call TRBD1 (5 bases). Trimming cost V 4 bases and J 6 bases, with 16 bases left between them. Looked up from germline, CDR1 is SGDLS and CDR2 is YYNGEE. This CDR3 is built from 14 residues. The CDR3 region has the DNA TGTGCCAGCAGCCCCCGCGGGGGGGAACATGGCTACACCTTC. Encoded protein: CASSPRGGEHGYTF.

This chain joins TRBV4-3 and TRBJ2-2; D call uncertain. CDR1 and CDR2 from the germline V gene are LGHNA and YSLEER. CDR3 size: 17 residues. V lost 0 bases and J lost 1, with 12 bases in between. The CDR3 protein is CASSQDFGMQNTGELFF. The CDR3 DNA is TGCGCCAGCAGCCAAGATTTTGGGATGCAGAACACCGGGGAGCTGTTTTTT.

Only a few counts were recorded for this clonotype. The V and J genes are TRBV21-1 and TRBJ1-5. TRBV21-1 is a pseudogene. This CDR3 comprises 17 residues. The CDR3 region is CASSKDARAESNQPQHF. CDR3 DNA sequence: TGTGCCAGCAGCAAAGACGCAAGGGCAGAAAGCAATCAGCCCCAGCATTTT.

The V and J genes are TRBV7-8 and TRBJ2-2, with 9 bases identical to TRBD2. From germline, CDR1 is SGHVS and CDR2 FQNEAQ. V trimming: 8 bases; J trimming: 5 bases; junction bases outside the gene matches: 9. The CDR3 contains 15 residues. The CDR3, as DNA: TGTGCCAGCCTATTCGGGACTAGCACTACCGGGGAGCTGTTTTTT. This translates into CASLFGTSTTGELFF.